A selection of T cell receptor beta chains follows, all from one sample in a study of cytomegalovirus exposure and HLA in healthy donors. Produced via immunoSEQ multiplex PCR; TCRdb's table is partial and in-frame only. This sample has 170,000 or so clones, with almost 85% found just once. The sequenced sample consisted of PBMCs. The source of these receptors is a girl between 10 and 17 years old in good health and CMV-seropositive. Both conserved end residues are part of each CDR3. The D gene is left open where the match is weak. Clone size is given for some rows only: seen once, a few or many times, or a class if the clone is expanded.

size | J | V | length | D | CDR3 | DNA
NA | TRBJ2-7 | TRBV6-1 | 15 | NA | CASSETAGGRGEQYF | TGTGCCAGCAGTGAAACGGCAGGAGGGCGCGGAGAGCAGTACTTC
NA | TRBJ2-2 | TRBV25-1 | 15 | NA | CASCRRGANTGELFF | TGTGCCAGCTGCCGCAGGGGCGCGAACACCGGGGAGCTGTTTTTT
NA | TRBJ1-2 | TRBV28 | 15 | NA | CASSFKGPGGFGYTF | TGTGCCAGCAGTTTTAAGGGTCCCGGCGGGTTTGGCTACACCTTC
once | TRBJ1-1 | TRBV5-6 | 12 | NA | CASSSSGRGAFF | TGTGCCAGCAGCTCCTCCGGGAGGGGGGCTTTCTTT
NA | TRBJ2-1 | TRBV6-1 | 14 | TRBD2 | CASSATSGYNEQFF | TGTGCCAGCAGTGCTACTAGCGGCTACAATGAGCAGTTCTTC
once | TRBJ1-6 | TRBV15 | 18 | NA | CATSRVSLPSSYNSPLHF | TGTGCCACCAGCAGAGTTAGCCTTCCGAGCTCCTATAATTCACCCCTCCACTTT
NA | TRBJ1-2 | TRBV6-5 | 15 | NA | CASSYGSLGAGGYTF | TGTGCCAGCAGTTACGGGTCCTTGGGGGCAGGCGGCTACACCTTC
NA | TRBJ1-1 | TRBV5-4 | 15 | NA | CASSSRGKIVSEAFF | TGTGCCAGCAGCTCAAGGGGGAAGATAGTAAGTGAAGCTTTCTTT
NA | TRBJ2-7 | TRBV9 | 14 | TRBD1 | CASSQQGTAYEQYF | TGTGCCAGCAGCCAACAGGGGACCGCCTACGAGCAGTACTTC
NA | TRBJ1-1 | TRBV29-1 | 14 | NA | CSVEGVGARTEAFF | TGCAGCGTTGAAGGAGTGGGGGCGCGGACTGAAGCTTTCTTT
NA | TRBJ2-1 | TRBV27 | 17 | TRBD1 | CASSSSPGTGVMNEQFF | TGTGCCAGCAGTTCGTCGCCCGGGACAGGGGTGATGAATGAGCAGTTCTTC
NA | TRBJ1-2 | TRBV7-9 | 15 | NA | CASSPATLRGYGYTF | TGTGCCAGCAGCCCAGCCACTCTTCGGGGGTATGGCTACACCTTC
NA | TRBJ2-1 | TRBV6-1 | 12 | NA | CASSATYNEQFF | TGTGCCAGCAGTGCAACCTACAATGAGCAGTTCTTC
NA | TRBJ1-1 | TRBV5-4 | 16 | NA | CASSLAKGSVATEAFF | TGTGCCAGCAGCTTGGCCAAGGGGTCAGTAGCTACTGAAGCTTTCTTT
NA | TRBJ2-7 | TRBV4-2 | 14 | TRBD1 | CASSQEGQGREQYF | TGTGCCAGCAGCCAAGAGGGACAGGGACGCGAGCAGTACTTC
NA | TRBJ1-1 | TRBV19 | 14 | NA | CASSAGVALDGAFF | TGTGCCAGTAGTGCAGGGGTGGCCCTAGATGGAGCTTTCTTT
NA | TRBJ2-7 | TRBV4-1 | 13 | NA | CASSQDLTYEQYF | TGCGCCAGCAGCCAGGACTTAACCTACGAGCAGTACTTC
NA | TRBJ2-7 | TRBV2 | 15 | TRBD2 | CASSQTGTSGYEQYF | TGTGCCAGCAGTCAAACCGGGACTAGCGGATACGAGCAGTACTTC
NA | TRBJ2-1 | TRBV5-1 | 16 | TRBD2 | CASSTQGAGGYNEQFF | TGCGCCAGCAGCACCCAGGGCGCGGGGGGCTACAATGAGCAGTTCTTC
NA | TRBJ2-7 | TRBV5-1 | 15 | TRBD1 | CASSLVATGIHEQYF | TGCGCCAGCAGCTTGGTGGCGACAGGGATCCACGAGCAGTACTTC
few | TRBJ2-5 | TRBV5-6 | 14 | NA | CASSLSGPQETQYF | TGTGCCAGCAGCTTGTCGGGTCCACAAGAGACCCAGTACTTC
NA | TRBJ2-5 | TRBV27 | 13 | NA | CASSSPLSGEQYF | TGTGCCAGCAGTTCCCCTCTGTCCGGTGAGCAGTACTTC
NA | TRBJ2-1 | TRBV19 | 13 | NA | CASSMEHYNEQFF | TGTGCCAGTAGTATGGAGCATTACAATGAGCAGTTCTTC
NA | TRBJ2-7 | TRBV30 | 15 | TRBD2 | CAWRQGGGANYEQYF | TGTGCCTGGAGACAAGGCGGGGGGGCTAATTACGAGCAGTACTTC
NA | TRBJ1-5 | TRBV5-8 | 15 | NA | CASSPGQISNQPQHF | TGTGCCAGCAGCCCTGGACAGATTAGCAATCAGCCCCAGCATTTT
NA | TRBJ1-1 | TRBV15 | 15 | NA | CATSTSRVRDTEAFF | TGTGCCACCAGCACCTCCCGGGTTCGGGACACTGAAGCTTTCTTT
NA | TRBJ1-2 | TRBV7-2 | 15 | TRBD1 | CASSSRLGQALGYTF | TGTGCCAGCAGCTCTCGACTAGGACAGGCACTAGGCTACACCTTC
NA | TRBJ1-2 | TRBV27 | 14 | TRBD1 | CASTPRGGGGGYTF | TGTGCCAGCACCCCCAGGGGGGGCGGGGGGGGCTACACCTTC
NA | TRBJ2-7 | TRBV18 | 18 | TRBD2 | CASSPLGTSGGANYEQYF | TGTGCCAGCTCGCCCCTTGGGACTAGCGGGGGGGCGAATTACGAGCAGTACTTC
NA | TRBJ1-1 | TRBV6-1 | 15 | TRBD1 | CASSEAGTGPTEAFF | TGTGCCAGCAGTGAAGCCGGGACAGGACCCACTGAAGCTTTCTTT
NA | TRBJ2-1 | TRBV4-1 | 17 | TRBD2 | CASSQDWASGPYNEQFF | TGCGCCAGCAGCCAAGATTGGGCTAGCGGGCCTTACAATGAGCAGTTCTTC
NA | TRBJ1-1 | TRBV13 | 15 | NA | CASSLGREVETEAFF | TGTGCCAGCAGCTTAGGCCGGGAGGTCGAAACTGAAGCTTTCTTT
NA | TRBJ2-7 | TRBV27 | 15 | NA | CASSPYGQGGPEQYF | TGTGCCAGCAGTCCCTACGGACAGGGAGGGCCCGAGCAGTACTTC
NA | TRBJ1-2 | TRBV14 | 13 | NA | CASSQDIFYGYTF | TGTGCCAGCAGCCAAGATATTTTCTATGGCTACACCTTC
NA | TRBJ2-3 | TRBV9 | 15 | TRBD1 | CASSVEQGAWGTQYF | TGTGCCAGCAGCGTAGAACAGGGGGCGTGGGGTACGCAGTATTTT
NA | TRBJ1-5 | TRBV4-2 | 14 | TRBD1 | CASSLRDSMQPQHF | TGTGCCAGCAGCCTTCGGGACAGTATGCAGCCCCAGCATTTT
NA | TRBJ2-1 | TRBV2 | 12 | NA | CASRRTGIKQFF | TGTGCCAGCAGGCGTACGGGGATTAAACAGTTCTTC
NA | TRBJ1-5 | TRBV10-3 | 15 | TRBD1 | CAISDRTGGAQPQHF | TGTGCCATCAGTGACAGGACAGGGGGTGCTCAGCCCCAGCATTTT
few | TRBJ1-3 | TRBV11-2 | 15 | TRBD1 | CASSLGGQAGNTIYF | TGTGCCAGCAGCTTGGGGGGACAGGCTGGAAACACCATATATTTT
NA | TRBJ1-1 | TRBV7-3 | 13 | NA | CASSYTGHTEAFF | TGTGCCAGCAGCTATACAGGGCACACTGAAGCTTTCTTT
NA | TRBJ1-6 | TRBV5-6 | 14 | NA | CASSPRTAGSPLHF | TGTGCCAGCAGCCCGAGGACGGCGGGTTCACCCCTCCACTTT
NA | TRBJ2-6 | TRBV11-3 | 18 | NA | CASSLVGGTPSGANVLTF | TGTGCCAGCAGCTTAGTAGGAGGGACGCCCTCTGGGGCCAACGTCCTGACTTTC
NA | TRBJ2-4 | TRBV4-1 | 14 | TRBD1 | CASSLGQGADIQYF | TGCGCCAGCAGCCTGGGACAGGGGGCCGACATTCAGTACTTC
NA | TRBJ1-1 | TRBV19 | 15 | NA | CASSTTGLVNTEAFF | TGTGCCAGTAGTACCACAGGTTTGGTTAACACTGAAGCTTTCTTT
NA | TRBJ1-1 | TRBV27 | 14 | NA | CASSWAGAYTEAFF | TGTGCCAGCAGTTGGGCAGGGGCATACACTGAAGCTTTCTTT
NA | TRBJ1-6 | TRBV5-1 | 17 | TRBD1 | CASSLEGQETYNSPLHF | TGCGCCAGCAGCTTGGAGGGACAGGAGACGTATAATTCACCCCTCCACTTT
NA | TRBJ1-1 | TRBV14 | 12 | NA | CASSQDDRTAFF | TGTGCCAGCAGCCAAGACGACAGGACGGCTTTCTTT
NA | TRBJ2-5 | TRBV6-1 | 16 | TRBD1 | CASSVITGGGEETQYF | TGTGCCAGCAGTGTGATTACAGGGGGCGGAGAAGAGACCCAGTACTTC
NA | TRBJ2-3 | TRBV7-9 | 13 | NA | CASSGEVAVTQYF | TGTGCCAGCAGCGGGGAGGTAGCGGTAACGCAGTATTTT
NA | TRBJ1-1 | TRBV30 | 12 | NA | CAWSDRDTEAFF | TGTGCCTGGAGTGACAGGGACACTGAAGCTTTCTTT
NA | TRBJ1-2 | TRBV19 | 14 | NA | CASSDGNRAYGYTF | TGTGCCAGTAGTGACGGAAACAGGGCCTATGGCTACACCTTC
NA | TRBJ2-1 | TRBV11-3 | 13 | NA | CASSLGLAGEQFF | TGTGCCAGCAGCTTAGGGCTAGCCGGTGAGCAGTTCTTC
NA | TRBJ1-4 | TRBV6-6 | 14 | TRBD1 | CASNRQGVNEKLFF | TGTGCCAGCAACCGACAGGGGGTTAATGAAAAACTGTTTTTT
NA | TRBJ1-5 | TRBV28 | 15 | TRBD1 | CASSPTGVGRQPQHF | TGTGCCAGCAGTCCCACAGGGGTCGGGCGTCAGCCCCAGCATTTT